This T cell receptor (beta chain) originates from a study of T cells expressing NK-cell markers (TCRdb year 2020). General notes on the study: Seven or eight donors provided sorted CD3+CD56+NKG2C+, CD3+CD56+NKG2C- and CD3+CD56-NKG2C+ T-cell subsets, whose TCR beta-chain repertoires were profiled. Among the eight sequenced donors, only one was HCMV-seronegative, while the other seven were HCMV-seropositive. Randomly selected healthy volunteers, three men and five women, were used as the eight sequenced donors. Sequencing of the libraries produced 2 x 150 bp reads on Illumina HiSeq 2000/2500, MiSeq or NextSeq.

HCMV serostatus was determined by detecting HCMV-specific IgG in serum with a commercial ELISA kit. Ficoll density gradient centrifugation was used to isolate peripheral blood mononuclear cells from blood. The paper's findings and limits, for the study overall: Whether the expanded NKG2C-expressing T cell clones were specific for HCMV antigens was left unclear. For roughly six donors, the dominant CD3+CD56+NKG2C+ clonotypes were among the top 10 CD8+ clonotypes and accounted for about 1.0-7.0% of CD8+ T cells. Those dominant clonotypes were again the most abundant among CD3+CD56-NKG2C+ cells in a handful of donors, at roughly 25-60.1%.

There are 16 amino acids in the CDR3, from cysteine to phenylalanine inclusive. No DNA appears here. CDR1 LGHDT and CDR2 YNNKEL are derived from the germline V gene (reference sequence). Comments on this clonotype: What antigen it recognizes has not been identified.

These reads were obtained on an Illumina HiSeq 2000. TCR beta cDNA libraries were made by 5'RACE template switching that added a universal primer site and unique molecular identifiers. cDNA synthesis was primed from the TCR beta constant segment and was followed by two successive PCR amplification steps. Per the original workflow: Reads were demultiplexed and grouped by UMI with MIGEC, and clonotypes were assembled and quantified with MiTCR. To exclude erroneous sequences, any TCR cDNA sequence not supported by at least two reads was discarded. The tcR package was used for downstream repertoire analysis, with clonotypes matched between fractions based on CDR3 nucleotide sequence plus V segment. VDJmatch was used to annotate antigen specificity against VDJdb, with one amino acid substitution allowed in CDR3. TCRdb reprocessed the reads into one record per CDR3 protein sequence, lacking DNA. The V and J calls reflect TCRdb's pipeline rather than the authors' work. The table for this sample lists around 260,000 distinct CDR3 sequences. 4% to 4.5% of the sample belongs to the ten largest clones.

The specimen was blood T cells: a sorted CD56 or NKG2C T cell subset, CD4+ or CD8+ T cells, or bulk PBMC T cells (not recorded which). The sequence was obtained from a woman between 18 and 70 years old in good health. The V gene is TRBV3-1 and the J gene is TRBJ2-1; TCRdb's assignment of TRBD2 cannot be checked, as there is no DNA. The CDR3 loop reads CASTQGAGGNYNEQFF.